This TCR beta chain was retrieved from a study of blood T cell repertoires in COVID-19. Turning to the study itself: COVID-19 samples, acute and convalescent, were from the United States, Italy and Spain. Sources were T cells, B-cell-depleted T cells, or PBMCs; the material itself was cDNA or gDNA.

The CDR3 covers 16 residues. Germline trimming cut 7 bases from V and 2 bases from J; bases unmatched to any gene: 13. CDR1 SGHRS and CDR2 YFSETQ come from the germline V gene. Original methodology: Counts of nucleated cells, estimated from reference gene primer amplification, were obtained. The protocol was immunoSEQ multiplex PCR, while the TCRdb copy is restricted to in-frame clones and leaves out a portion. V and J calls and clone size come straight from that table; D and trimming were deduced from the DNA. The sample lists more than 90,000 clones, about 91% occurring once. The TCR originated in a man aged 50-59 years with acute or convalescent COVID-19. The V gene is TRBV5-1, the J gene TRBJ2-3; 7 nucleotides line up with TRBD1. Sequenced material: peripheral blood. CDR3 residues: CASSPTGWGPTDTQYF. The CDR3 DNA reads TGCGCCAGCTCGCCGACAGGGTGGGGGCCCACAGATACGCAGTATTTT.